These 8 T cell receptor beta chains were sequenced from one sample in a study of preoperative IRX-2 immunotherapy in early breast cancer. Libraries were prepared by immunoSEQ multiplex PCR; TCRdb keeps only in-frame clonotypes and omits some of them. The table shows 40,000 to 45,000 clones, with roughly 80% occurring only once. Noted treatment: preoperative locoregional IRX-2 cytokine immunotherapy. This sample comprised tumor tissue, obtained after IRX-2 immunotherapy. Receptors were obtained from a human donor with breast cancer.

V and J are TRBV22-1 and TRBJ2-3; the table's D call TRBD1 went unverified against the DNA. TRBV22-1 constitutes a pseudogene. The CDR3 covers 17 residues. The DNA for the CDR3 is TGTGCCAGCAGTTCCCGACAGGGGCATAAACCCACAGATACGCAGTATTTT. Its protein product is CASSSRQGHKPTDTQYF.

The chain couples TRBV5-1 to TRBJ1-2, with 12 bases matching TRBD1. The CDR3 is made up of 15 amino acids. Germline CDR1 SGHRS, CDR2 YFSETQ. V gave up 4 bases and J gave up 6 bases; unmatched junction bases: 7. CDR3 in amino acids: CASSLRDRGRNGYTF. CDR3 in DNA: TGCGCCAGCAGCCTCCGGGACAGGGGGCGAAATGGCTACACCTTC.

This rearrangement joins TRBV29-1 to TRBJ1-1, with D perhaps matching TRBD1 (5 bases). The V gene lost 3 bases and the J gene lost 5 bases, with 10 bases spanning the gap. This CDR3 spans 12 amino acids. Germline lookup yields CDR1 SQVTM and CDR2 ANQGSEA. The DNA of the CDR3 is TGCAGCGTTGATTCGGGGCTTACTGAAGCTTTCTTT. Translation gives CSVDSGLTEAFF.

The J gene is TRBJ2-1, the V gene TRBV5-1; TRBD1 is a possible D gene (6 bases). The V end lost 5 bases, the J end lost 1 base, and 13 bases lay between the germline ends. The length of the CDR3 is 15 residues. Germline assignment: CDR1 SGHRS and CDR2 YFSETQ. CDR3 amino acids: CASRPDRSSYNEQFF. CDR3 nucleotides: TGCGCCAGCAGACCTGACAGGTCTTCCTACAATGAGCAGTTCTTC.

This clone has a handful of counts. V gene TRBV6-8 combines with J gene TRBJ2-2; the match to TRBD1 covers 9 bases. The CDR3 has 17 residues. The V gene's germline CDR1 is MNHGY and CDR2 SAAAGT. The V gene end was trimmed by 5 bases and the J gene end by 5 bases; junction bases not matched to a gene: 12. The CDR3 sequence: CASSGKRTGVLTGELFF. Written as DNA, the CDR3 is TGTGCCAGCAGTGGAAAACGGACAGGGGTATTAACCGGGGAGCTGTTTTTT.

The V and J genes are TRBV5-1 and TRBJ1-2; 11 positions match TRBD1. The V and J ends lost 4 bases and 5 bases, in that order; junction bases with no gene match: 7. Germline CDR1 and CDR2: SGHRS and YFSETQ. CDR3 size: 15 residues. CDR3 DNA sequence: TGCGCCAGCAGCGCCTCCGGGACAGGGGGTTATGGCTACACCTTC. This codes for CASSASGTGGYGYTF.

This clone counts as medium-sized. The germline gene is not matched at one end of the junction; a read error may be the cause. The chain couples TRBV6-1 to TRBJ2-7; D perhaps matches TRBD2 (6 bases). CDR1 is MNHNS, CDR2 SASEGT, per germline. This CDR3 is 13 amino acids long. The chain's CDR3 is CASSEALATAQVF. The CDR3 bases are TGTGCCAGCAGTGAAGCTCTAGCGACGGCACAAGTCTTC.

The CDR3 DNA follows: TGTGCCTGGAGTGTAAAGAACCGGCGCTACACCTTC. Translating gives CAWSVKNRRYTF. The J gene is TRBJ1-2, the V gene TRBV30, with D unclear. CDR1 is GTSNPN, CDR2 SVGIG, per germline (reference sequence). The CDR3 extends over 12 amino acids. Trimming shortened V by 0 bases and J by 9 bases, and 11 bases separated the two germline ends.